This paragraph reports one TCR beta chain. Its antigen is currently unknown. The sample belongs to a study of T-cell memory formation after mild COVID-19. On the study more broadly: Clustering of TCRs was largely donor specific. Findings and limits, study-wide: Contracting clones localized mainly to CM and EM when CD4+ and mainly to EMRA when CD8+. Confirmation was lacking for SARS-CoV-2 specificity of second-wave clones that peaked on day 37. Clones shrinking from day 15 to 85 showed even CD4/CD8 mixes; later expanders tilted CD4+.

TCRdb fed the 5' RACE reads into MiXCR, producing one record per CDR3 protein. The sample lists more than 250,000 distinct CDR3 sequences; about 16% were seen once. Per the germline V gene, CDR1 is SQVTM and CDR2 is ANQGSEA. This CDR3 has 12 amino acids. The sequenced sample was PBMCs or a T cell subset sorted from them (not recorded which). This chain connects TRBV29-1 to TRBJ2-5; D is perhaps TRBD1 (6 bases). This clonotype was sampled from a man aged 18 to 30 who had mild COVID-19 (a few samples of this study predate the infection). Cell type and time point are not known. The CDR3 coding sequence is TGCAGTAACAGGGTTCTACAAGAGACCCAGTACTTC. Its translation: CSNRVLQETQYF.